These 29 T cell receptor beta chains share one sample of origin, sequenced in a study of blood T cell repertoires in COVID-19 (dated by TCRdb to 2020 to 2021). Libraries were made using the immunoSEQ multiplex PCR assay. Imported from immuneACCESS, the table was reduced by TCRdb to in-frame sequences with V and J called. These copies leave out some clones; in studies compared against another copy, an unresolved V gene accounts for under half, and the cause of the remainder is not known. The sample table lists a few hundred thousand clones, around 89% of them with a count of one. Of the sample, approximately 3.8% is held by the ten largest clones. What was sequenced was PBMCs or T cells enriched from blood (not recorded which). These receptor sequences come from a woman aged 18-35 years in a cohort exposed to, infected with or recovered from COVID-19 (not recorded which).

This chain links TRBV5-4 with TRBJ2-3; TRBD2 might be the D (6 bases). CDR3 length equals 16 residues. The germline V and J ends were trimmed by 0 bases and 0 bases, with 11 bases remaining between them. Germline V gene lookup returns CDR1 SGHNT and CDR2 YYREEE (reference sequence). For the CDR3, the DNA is TGTGCCAGCAGCTTGGGAGCTAGCGCTAGCACAGATACGCAGTATTTT. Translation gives CASSLGASASTDTQYF.

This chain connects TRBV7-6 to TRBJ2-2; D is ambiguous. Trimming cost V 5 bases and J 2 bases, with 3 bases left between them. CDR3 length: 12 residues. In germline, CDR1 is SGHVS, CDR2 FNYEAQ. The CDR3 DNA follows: TGTGCCAGCAGCCCAAACACCGGGGAGCTGTTTTTT. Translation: CASSPNTGELFF.

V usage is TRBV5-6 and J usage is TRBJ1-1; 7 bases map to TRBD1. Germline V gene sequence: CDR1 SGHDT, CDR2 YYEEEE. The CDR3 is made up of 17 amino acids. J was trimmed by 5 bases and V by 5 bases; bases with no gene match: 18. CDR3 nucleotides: TGTGCCAGCAGTTTATTACAGGGGTTATACGAAAGAACTGAAGCTTTCTTT. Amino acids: CASSLLQGLYERTEAFF. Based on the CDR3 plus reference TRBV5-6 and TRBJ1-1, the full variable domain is DAGVTQSPTHLIKTRGQQVTLRCSPKSGHDTVSWYQQALGQGPQFIFQYYEEEERQRGNFPDRFSGHQFPNYSSELNVNALLLGDSALYLCASSLLQGLYERTEAFFGQGTRLTVV.

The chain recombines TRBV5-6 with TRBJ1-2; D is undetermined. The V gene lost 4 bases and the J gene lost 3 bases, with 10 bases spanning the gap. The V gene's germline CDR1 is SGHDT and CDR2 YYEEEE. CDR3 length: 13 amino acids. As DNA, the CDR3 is TGTGCCAGCAGCCCGGGGATTGACTATGGCTACACCTTC. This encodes CASSPGIDYGYTF.

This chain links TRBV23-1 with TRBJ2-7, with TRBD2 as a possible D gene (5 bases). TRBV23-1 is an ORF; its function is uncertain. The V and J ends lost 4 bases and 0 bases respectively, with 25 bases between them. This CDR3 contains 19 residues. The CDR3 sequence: CASSRASGSPLLFSYEQYF. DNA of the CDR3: TGCGCCAGCAGTCGCGCCAGCGGCTCGCCCCTCCTTTTCTCCTACGAGCAGTACTTC.

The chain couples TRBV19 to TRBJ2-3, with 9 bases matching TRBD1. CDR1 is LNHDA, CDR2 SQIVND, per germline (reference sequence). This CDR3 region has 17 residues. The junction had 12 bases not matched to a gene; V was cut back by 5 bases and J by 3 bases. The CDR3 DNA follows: TGTGCCAGTAGTCCGGGATTCGGGACAGGGCGAACAGATACGCAGTATTTT. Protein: CASSPGFGTGRTDTQYF.

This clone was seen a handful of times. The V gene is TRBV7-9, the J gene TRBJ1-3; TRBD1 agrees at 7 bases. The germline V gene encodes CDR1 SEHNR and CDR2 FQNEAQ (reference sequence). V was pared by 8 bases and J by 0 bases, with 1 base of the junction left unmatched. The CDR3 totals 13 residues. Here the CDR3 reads CASRDSSGNTIYF. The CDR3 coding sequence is TGTGCCAGCCGGGACAGCTCTGGAAACACCATATATTTT.

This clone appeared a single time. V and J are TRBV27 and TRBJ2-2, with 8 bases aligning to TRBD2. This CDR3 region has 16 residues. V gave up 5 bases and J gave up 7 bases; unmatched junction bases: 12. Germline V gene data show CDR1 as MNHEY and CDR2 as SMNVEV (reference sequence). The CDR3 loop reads CASSDLGGGRGGELFF. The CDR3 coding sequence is TGTGCCAGCAGTGACCTCGGGGGGGGGCGGGGCGGGGAGCTGTTTTTT.

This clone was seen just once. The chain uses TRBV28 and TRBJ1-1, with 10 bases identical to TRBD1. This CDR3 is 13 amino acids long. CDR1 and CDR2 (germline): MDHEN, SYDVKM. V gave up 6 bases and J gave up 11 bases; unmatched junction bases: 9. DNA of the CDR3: TGTGCCAGCAGACCGGGACAGGGGACTGGGGCTTTCTTT. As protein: CASRPGQGTGAFF.

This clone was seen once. The CDR3, as DNA: TGTGCCAGCAGCTTAGAAGGGAGTGGCTACACCTTC. This codes for CASSLEGSGYTF. The genes are TRBV7-9 and TRBJ1-2; D is ambiguous. Germline V gene data show CDR1 as SEHNR and CDR2 as FQNEAQ (reference sequence). CDR3 length: 12 residues. Trimming removed 1 base at V and 7 bases at J, with 7 bases between. Combining the CDR3 with reference TRBV7-9 and TRBJ1-2 gives the whole variable domain DTGVSQNPRHKITKRGQNVTFRCDPISEHNRLYWYRQTLGQGPEFLTYFQNEAQLEKSRLLSDRFSAERPKGSFSTLEIQRTEQGDSAMYLCASSLEGSGYTFGSGTRLTVV.

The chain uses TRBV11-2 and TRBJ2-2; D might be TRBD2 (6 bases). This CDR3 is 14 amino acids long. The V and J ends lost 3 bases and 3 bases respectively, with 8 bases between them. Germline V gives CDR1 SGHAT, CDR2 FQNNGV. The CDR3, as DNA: TGTGCCAGCAGCTTGGGGGGACACACCGGGGAGCTGTTTTTT. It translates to CASSLGGHTGELFF.

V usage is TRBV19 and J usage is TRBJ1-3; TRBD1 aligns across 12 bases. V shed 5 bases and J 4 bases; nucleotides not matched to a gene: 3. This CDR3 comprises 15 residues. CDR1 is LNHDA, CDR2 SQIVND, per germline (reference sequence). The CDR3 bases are TGTGCCAGTAGTGGGACAGGGGGCTTCGGAAACACCATATATTTT. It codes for CASSGTGGFGNTIYF.

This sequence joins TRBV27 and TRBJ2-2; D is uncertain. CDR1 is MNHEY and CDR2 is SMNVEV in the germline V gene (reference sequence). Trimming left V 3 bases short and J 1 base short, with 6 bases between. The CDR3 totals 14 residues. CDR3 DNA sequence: TGTGCCAGCAGTTTGAGTTGGAACACCGGGGAGCTGTTTTTT. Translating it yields CASSLSWNTGELFF.

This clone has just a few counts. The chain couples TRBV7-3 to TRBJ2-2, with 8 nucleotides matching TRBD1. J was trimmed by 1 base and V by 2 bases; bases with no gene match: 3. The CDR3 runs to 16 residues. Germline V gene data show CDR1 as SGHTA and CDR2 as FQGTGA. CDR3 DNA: TGTGCCAGCAGCTTAGGAGGACAGGGGAACACCGGGGAGCTGTTTTTT. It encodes CASSLGGQGNTGELFF.

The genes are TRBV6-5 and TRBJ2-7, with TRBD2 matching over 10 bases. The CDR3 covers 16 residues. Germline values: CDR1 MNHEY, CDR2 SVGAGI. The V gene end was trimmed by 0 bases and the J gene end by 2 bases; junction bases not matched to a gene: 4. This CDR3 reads CASSYSRSGGAYEQYF. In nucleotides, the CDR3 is TGTGCCAGCAGTTACTCGAGGAGCGGGGGGGCCTACGAGCAGTACTTC.

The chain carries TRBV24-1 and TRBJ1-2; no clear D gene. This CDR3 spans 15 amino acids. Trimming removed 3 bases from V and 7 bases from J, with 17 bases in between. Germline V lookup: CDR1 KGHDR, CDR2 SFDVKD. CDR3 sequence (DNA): TGTGCCACCAGTGATCCCTCTGCAGGCGAGGGTGGCTACACCTTC. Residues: CATSDPSAGEGGYTF.

The CDR3 bases are TGTGCCAGCAGCTTGCTAGAGAACACCGGGGAGCTGTTTTTT. As protein: CASSLLENTGELFF. The gene calls are TRBV5-4 and TRBJ2-2; unclear D gene. Germline CDR1 and CDR2: SGHNT and YYREEE (reference sequence). With 1 base removed from V and 1 base from J, the gap between germline ends came to 5 bases. The length of the CDR3 is 14 residues.

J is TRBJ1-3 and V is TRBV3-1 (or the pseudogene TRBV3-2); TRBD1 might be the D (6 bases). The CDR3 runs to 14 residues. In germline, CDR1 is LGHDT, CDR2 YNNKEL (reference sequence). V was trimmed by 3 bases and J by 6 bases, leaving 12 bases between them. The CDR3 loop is CASSQPGELNTIYF. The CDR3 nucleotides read TGTGCCAGCAGCCAGCCAGGGGAACTAAACACCATATATTTT.

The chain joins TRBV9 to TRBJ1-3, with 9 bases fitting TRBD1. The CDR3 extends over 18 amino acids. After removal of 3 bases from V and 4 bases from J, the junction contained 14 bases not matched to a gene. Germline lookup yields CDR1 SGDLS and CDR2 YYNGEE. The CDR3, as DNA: TGTGCCAGCAGCGCACCCCGCGGGACAGGGAATTCCGGAAACACCATATATTTT. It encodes CASSAPRGTGNSGNTIYF.

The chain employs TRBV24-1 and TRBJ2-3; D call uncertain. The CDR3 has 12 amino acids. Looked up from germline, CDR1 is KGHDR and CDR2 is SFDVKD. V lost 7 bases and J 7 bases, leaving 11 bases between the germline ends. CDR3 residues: CATRSDGNTQYF. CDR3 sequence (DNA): TGTGCCACCAGGAGCGATGGAAATACGCAGTATTTT.

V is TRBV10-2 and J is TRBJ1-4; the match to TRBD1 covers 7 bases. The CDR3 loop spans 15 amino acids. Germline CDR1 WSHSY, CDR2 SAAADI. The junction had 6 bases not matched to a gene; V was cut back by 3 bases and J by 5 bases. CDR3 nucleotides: TGCGCCAGCAGTGAAAGGTCCAGGGGGAATGAAAAACTGTTTTTT. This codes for CASSERSRGNEKLFF.

CDR3 protein: CASSHRTGDAFF. In DNA form, the CDR3 reads TGTGCCAGCAGCCACAGGACAGGGGACGCTTTCTTT. V usage is TRBV3-1 (or the pseudogene TRBV3-2) and J usage is TRBJ1-1; TRBD1 aligns across 9 bases. J lost 11 bases, V lost 3 bases, and 4 bases had no gene match. The CDR3 is 12 residues long. Germline V lookup: CDR1 LGHDT, CDR2 YNNKEL (reference sequence).

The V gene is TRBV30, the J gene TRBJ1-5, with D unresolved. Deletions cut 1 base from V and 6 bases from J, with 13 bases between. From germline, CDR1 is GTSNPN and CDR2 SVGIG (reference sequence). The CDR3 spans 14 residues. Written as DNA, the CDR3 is TGTGCCTGGAGTGAAGGTCCGGCGGTTCAGCCCCAGCATTTT. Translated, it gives CAWSEGPAVQPQHF.

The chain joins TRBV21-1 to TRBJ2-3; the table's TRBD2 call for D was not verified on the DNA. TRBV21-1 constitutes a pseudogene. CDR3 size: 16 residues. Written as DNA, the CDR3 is TGTGCCAGCAGCAAAGTCGGAGGGAACCGCACAGATACGCAGTATTTT. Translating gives CASSKVGGNRTDTQYF.

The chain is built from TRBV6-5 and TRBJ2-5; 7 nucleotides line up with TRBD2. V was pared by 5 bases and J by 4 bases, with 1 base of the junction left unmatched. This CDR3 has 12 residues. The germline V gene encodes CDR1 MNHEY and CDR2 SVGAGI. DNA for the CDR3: TGTGCCAGCAGTAGGGAGGGAGAGACCCAGTACTTC. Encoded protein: CASSREGETQYF.

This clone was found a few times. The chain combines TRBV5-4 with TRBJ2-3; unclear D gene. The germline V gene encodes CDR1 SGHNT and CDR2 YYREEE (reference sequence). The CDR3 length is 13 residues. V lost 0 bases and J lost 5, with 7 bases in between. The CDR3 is CASSLEPGDTQYF. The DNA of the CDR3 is TGTGCCAGCAGCTTGGAACCGGGAGATACGCAGTATTTT.

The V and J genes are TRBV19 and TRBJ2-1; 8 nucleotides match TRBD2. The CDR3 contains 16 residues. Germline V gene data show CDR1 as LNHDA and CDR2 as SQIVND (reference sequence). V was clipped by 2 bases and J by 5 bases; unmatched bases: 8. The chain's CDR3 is CASSINVGLGHNEQFF. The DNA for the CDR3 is TGTGCCAGTAGTATAAACGTGGGACTAGGACACAATGAGCAGTTCTTC.

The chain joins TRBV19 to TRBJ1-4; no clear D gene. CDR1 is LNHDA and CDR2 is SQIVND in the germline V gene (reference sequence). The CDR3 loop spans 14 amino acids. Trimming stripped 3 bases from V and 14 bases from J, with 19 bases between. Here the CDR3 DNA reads TGTGCCAGTAGTATCTTGAGGCACCCCAAACGGCTGTTTTTT. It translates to CASSILRHPKRLFF. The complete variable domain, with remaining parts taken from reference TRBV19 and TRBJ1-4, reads DGGITQSPKYLFRKEGQNVTLSCEQNLNHDAMYWYRQDPGQGLRLIYYSQIVNDFQKGDIAEGYSVSREKKESFPLTVTSAQKNPTAFYLCASSILRHPKRLFFGSGTQLSVL.

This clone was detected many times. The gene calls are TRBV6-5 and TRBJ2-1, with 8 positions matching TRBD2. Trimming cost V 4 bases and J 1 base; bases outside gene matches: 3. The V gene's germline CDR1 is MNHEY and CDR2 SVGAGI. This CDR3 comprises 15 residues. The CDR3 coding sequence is TGTGCCAGCAGTTTTAGCGGGGTTTCCTACAATGAGCAGTTCTTC. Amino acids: CASSFSGVSYNEQFF.